This T cell receptor beta chain appears in the sequencing data of a study of T cells in Graves' hyperthyroidism and ophthalmopathy. Study-wide background: Peripheral blood was obtained at initial diagnosis, preceding any treatment.

The patients, who ranged from 18 to 65 in age, presented with newly diagnosed hyperthyroidism lasting under 2 months. Patients with uncontrolled infections, other autoimmune diseases, pregnancy or lactation were excluded. Fresh peripheral blood, 8 to 10 ml, was the source of the PBMCs. Template material for amplifying TCR beta CDR3 regions consisted of RNA transcripts. Using the HTBI primer set, a first-round RT-PCR was run on the TCR CDR3. TCRdb reanalysed the multiplex PCR reads using MiXCR and keeps one entry per CDR3 protein. Of a few hundred thousand distinct CDR3 sequences in the sample, 14% were seen once. CDR3 length: 12 amino acids. Germline V gives CDR1 GTSNPN, CDR2 SVGIG (reference sequence). V was trimmed by 2 bases and J by 5 bases, leaving 9 bases between them.

Specimen: blood. The TCR sequence derives from a woman aged 25 to 39 with Graves' hyperthyroidism that later progressed to Graves' ophthalmopathy. This chain joins TRBV30 and TRBJ1-2; the D gene is possibly TRBD1 (5 bases). DNA for the CDR3: TGTGCCTGGAGTTCAGGGCCATATGGCTACACCTTC. This sequence encodes CAWSSGPYGYTF.